This TCR beta chain was documented in a study of blood T cells in healthy people across ages. Study findings and constraints: It was found that TCR beta diversity correlated strongly with the percentage of naive T cells.

This CDR3 region has 13 residues. The V end lost 3 bases, the J end lost 7 bases, and 11 bases lay between the germline ends. The germline gives CDR1 KGHDR, CDR2 SFDVKD. Of note for this clonotype: The target antigen is unknown.

The people who gave samples were healthy Caucasians from Russia, aged roughly 6 to 95. Samples each had at least 5.5 micrograms of total RNA extracted. Through a sample-barcoded 5' primer and a J-beta primer mix, a second PCR was run for roughly 7 to 11 cycles. Every individual sample yielded 2.5 million or more paired-end reads (each containing CDR3). One entry per CDR3 protein, called by TCRdb with MiXCR from the 5' RACE reads. In the table there are around 800,000 distinct CDR3 sequences, about 55% of which are singletons. The J gene is TRBJ2-5, the V gene TRBV24-1, with D unresolved. Sequencing input: blood. This TCR came from a man of 80 years or more in good health. Written as DNA, the CDR3 is TGTGCCACCAGTGATGGGCCAGTCGGGACCCAGTACTTC. It codes for CATSDGPVGTQYF.